A selection of T cell receptor beta chains follows, all from one sample in a study of human T cells and chemical hapten exposure. TCRdb ran MiXCR on the RACE reads and lists one entry per CDR3 protein. Of a few hundred thousand distinct CDR3 sequences listed, more than 4.5% were seen once; the top ten hold around 2.3%. The sample here was whole blood, taken in connection with sensitization to the hapten diphenylcyclopropenone (DPC). These receptors came from a woman aged 50 to 60 with alopecia areata. Some clones in this sample may be carry-over from other donors' samples. Both conserved end residues are part of each CDR3. Fields, in order: V gene, D gene, clone size, J gene, CDR3 DNA, CDR3 protein. The D gene is left open where the match is weak. Only some rows state a clone size, as once, few, many or a class for expanded clones.

TRBV5-1	.	.	TRBJ2-1	TGCGCCAGCAGCTTGGTGAGGGCGGGGTTCTCCTACAATGAGCAGTTCTTC	CASSLVRAGFSYNEQFF
TRBV9	TRBD2	many	TRBJ2-1	TGTGCCAGCAGCGTAGCGGGGGGGGCAGATGAGCAGTTCTTC	CASSVAGGADEQFF
TRBV7-2	.	.	TRBJ2-7	TGTGCCAGCAGCTCGGGACGGGCCCAGGACGAGCAGTACTTC	CASSSGRAQDEQYF
TRBV18	.	many	TRBJ2-3	TGTGCCAGCTCTCGACCTCTCGCACCAGATACGCAGTATTTT	CASSRPLAPDTQYF
TRBV5-1	.	many	TRBJ2-3	TGCGCCAGCAGCTTGGGGCTGATGGGGGATACGCAGTATTTT	CASSLGLMGDTQYF
TRBV20-1	.	few	TRBJ1-1	TGCAGTGCTAGGGGCTGGGGTCTTGAAGCTTTCTTT	CSARGWGLEAFF
TRBV7-2	TRBD2	many	TRBJ2-1	TGTGCCAGCAGCCTCCTACTAGCGGGAGCGGGGGAGCAGTTCTTC	CASSLLLAGAGEQFF
TRBV6-2/TRBV6-3	.	.	TRBJ2-1	TGTGCCACCGCTAACCCGGGAGATGAGCAGTTCTTC	CATANPGDEQFF
TRBV5-1	.	few	TRBJ1-5	TGCGCCAGCAGCTCATCGGGGACGGGTAATCAGCCCCAGCATTTT	CASSSSGTGNQPQHF
TRBV5-1	TRBD1	.	TRBJ2-3	TGCGCCAGCAAAAAGGTCTGGAGGACAGGGGTAGCAGATACGCAGTATTTT	CASKKVWRTGVADTQYF
TRBV6-5	TRBD1	many	TRBJ1-4	TGTGCCAGCAGTTATTCCACAGGGGCTCAAAAACTGTTTTTT	CASSYSTGAQKLFF
TRBV5-1	TRBD2	few	TRBJ2-1	TGCGCCAGCCCCCGGGAGGGGGAGACCTACAATGAGCAGTTCTTC	CASPREGETYNEQFF
TRBV29-1	.	many	TRBJ2-1	TGCAGCGTCGCCGACAGGTTTGCTTCTAATGAGCAGTTCTTC	CSVADRFASNEQFF
TRBV20-1	TRBD1	.	TRBJ2-7	TGCAGTGCTACTTCCGGGACAGTCTCCTACGAGCAGTACTTC	CSATSGTVSYEQYF
TRBV29-1	TRBD1	many	TRBJ2-7	TGCAGCGCCCTCCGGGACAGGGTTTTTTGGTACGAGCAGTACTTC	CSALRDRVFWYEQYF
TRBV7-9	.	many	TRBJ2-3	TGTGCCAGCAGCAACTCGAGGGCTAGCACAGATACGCAGTATTTT	CASSNSRASTDTQYF
TRBV6-1	TRBD1	few	TRBJ2-7	TGTGCCAGCAGTGAAGGTCAGGGACAGGGGTCCTACGAGCAGTACTTC	CASSEGQGQGSYEQYF
TRBV11-2	.	many	TRBJ1-1	TGTGCCAGCACCTTAGAACCGGGTATGAACACTGAAGCTTTCTTT	CASTLEPGMNTEAFF
TRBV20-1	TRBD1	few	TRBJ1-1	TGCAGTGCTTCCCTTCCCAGGGGGCGGGGAGCTTTCTTT	CSASLPRGRGAFF
TRBV29-1	TRBD2	many	TRBJ2-1	TGCAGCGTTGAAGGGGAGGGCTCCTACAATGAGCAGTTCTTC	CSVEGEGSYNEQFF
TRBV6-5	TRBD1	few	TRBJ2-3	TGTGCCAGCAGACGCCCTGGACAGGGGGCGTCAGATACGCAGTATTTT	CASRRPGQGASDTQYF
TRBV7-9	.	many	TRBJ1-5	TGTGCCAGCAGCTCCACCAATCAGCCCCAGCATTTT	CASSSTNQPQHF
TRBV29-1	.	many	TRBJ2-2	TGCAGCGTCCAGGACACCGGGGAGCTGTTTTTT	CSVQDTGELFF
TRBV4-3	.	.	TRBJ1-5	TGCGCCAGCAGCCCTCATGCGGGGAGCAATCAGCCCCAGCATTTT	CASSPHAGSNQPQHF
TRBV11-2	TRBD1	many	TRBJ2-3	TGTGCCAGCAGCTGGGACAGGGTGGCAGATACGCAGTATTTT	CASSWDRVADTQYF
TRBV20-1	.	few	TRBJ2-2	TGCAGTGCTAGAATGGCCTCGCGGGGCACCGGGGAGCTGTTTTTT	CSARMASRGTGELFF
TRBV11-2	TRBD1	many	TRBJ2-7	TGTGCCAGCAGCCCGACTTATTCCGGACAGGCGGCCGAGCAGTACTTC	CASSPTYSGQAAEQYF
TRBV2	.	many	TRBJ1-1	TGTGCCAGCAGTGGTCGGGAGCGGACTGAAGCTTTCTTT	CASSGRERTEAFF
TRBV5-6	.	.	TRBJ1-3	TGTGCCAGCAGCTTTATAGGGGCTGGAAACACCATATATTTT	CASSFIGAGNTIYF
TRBV3-1	.	.	TRBJ1-5	TGTGCCAGCAGCCAAGCTTTCAGTCAGCCCCAGCATTTT	CASSQAFSQPQHF
TRBV7-6	TRBD1	few	TRBJ1-4	TGTGCCAGCAGTTCCCGGGACAGGGGTAATGAAAAACTGTTTTTT	CASSSRDRGNEKLFF
TRBV7-3	.	few	TRBJ2-1	TGTGCCAGCAGCCCGGGGGACCCTTACAATGAGCAGTTCTTC	CASSPGDPYNEQFF
TRBV7-9	.	many	TRBJ2-2	TGTGCCAGCAGCTCGTCAGGGGCTGATCGGGAGGAGCTGTTTTTT	CASSSSGADREELFF
TRBV7-7	.	many	TRBJ2-5	TGTGCCAGCAGCTTAATCCCGACCTCGTACCAAGAGACCCAGTACTTC	CASSLIPTSYQETQYF
TRBV12-3/TRBV12-4	.	many	TRBJ1-2	TGTGCCAGCACCCGTCGTATCGGGGGCGCGGGCTATGGCTACACCTTC	CASTRRIGGAGYGYTF
TRBV12-5	.	many	TRBJ2-7	TGTGCTAGTGGTTTGGTAGGGCAGGGCTCCTACGAGCAGTACTTC	CASGLVGQGSYEQYF
TRBV20-1	.	.	TRBJ1-3	TGCAGTGCCTCAATTGGAAACACCATATATTTT	CSASIGNTIYF
TRBV20-1	.	few	TRBJ2-1	TGCAGTGCTACCCTGGACTTGAGCTCCTACAATGAGCAGTTCTTC	CSATLDLSSYNEQFF
TRBV10-3	.	many	TRBJ2-2	TGTGCCATCAGTGAGTCGACAGGGAGGGACACCGGGGAGCTGTTTTTT	CAISESTGRDTGELFF
TRBV5-1	TRBD2	.	TRBJ2-1	TGCGCCAGCAGCTTGGCGGTAGCGGGAGAAGGCCGTGAGTTCTTC	CASSLAVAGEGREFF
TRBV29-1	TRBD1	many	TRBJ2-1	TGCAGCGTTGACCCTCCCGGACAGGGGACTTTTGAGCAGTTCTTC	CSVDPPGQGTFEQFF
TRBV29-1	.	.	TRBJ2-1	TGCAGCGTTGTAGGACATGCCTACTACAATGAGCAGTTCTTC	CSVVGHAYYNEQFF
TRBV20-1	.	.	TRBJ2-7	TGCAGTGCTAGAGGGGGGGGACAACACGGCTACGAGCAGTACTTC	CSARGGGQHGYEQYF
TRBV2	TRBD1	many	TRBJ1-2	TGTGCCAGCAGTGAAGCGCGGGACAGGGGGCCTGGCTACACCTTC	CASSEARDRGPGYTF
TRBV3-1	.	many	TRBJ2-7	TGTGCCAGCAGCCACCTCCGGGGCGTCGCCGCCTACGAGCAGTACTTC	CASSHLRGVAAYEQYF
TRBV7-8	.	many	TRBJ1-3	TGTGCCAGCAGCGCGACTGACTCTGGAAACACCATATATTTT	CASSATDSGNTIYF
TRBV21-1	.	many	TRBJ1-2	TGTGCCAGCCCCCAACGGGGACAGGGACCCTATGGCTACACCTTC	CASPQRGQGPYGYTF
TRBV6-2/TRBV6-3	TRBD2	many	TRBJ2-1	TGTGCCAGCACTGGGGGACTAGCGGGGGACCATCAGTTCTTC	CASTGGLAGDHQFF
TRBV6-6	.	few	TRBJ2-7	TGTGCCAGCAGTTCGTTCCTTGGGGAGCAGTACTTC	CASSSFLGEQYF
TRBV29-1	.	many	TRBJ2-7	TGCAGCGTGGGTCGTAGCGGTACCTACGAGCAGTACTTC	CSVGRSGTYEQYF